Reported below is one T cell receptor (beta chain). Antigen specificity is unknown. The record originates from a study of shared clonotypes between healthy human individuals. The donors were all Caucasian adults (living in Nashville, Tennessee). Naive CD45RA+ and memory CD45RA-negative subsets were split from CD4+ cells. The CDR3 extends over 15 amino acids. V lost 5 bases and J lost 0, with 13 bases in between. Germline lookup yields CDR1 SEHNR and CDR2 FQNEAQ (reference sequence). Clones were sequenced by immunoSEQ multiplex PCR, and TCRdb holds only the in-frame ones, with some missing. The sample includes roughly 2.5 million clones, approximately 94% of them seen just once. Whole-study findings and limits: Clonotypes which were not shared had lower generation probabilities than clonotypes that all four donors shared. An effect of sequencing depth on clonotype sharing among donors was expected.

The rearrangement links TRBV7-9 to TRBJ1-1, with D uncertain. This TCR came from a young man in good health. Sequencing used naive CD4+ T cells sorted from blood. Subset described: CD45RA+ positively selected. This CDR3 is CASSPRLDMNTEAFF. The CDR3 DNA sequence: TGTGCCAGCAGCCCTAGGCTCGACATGAACACTGAAGCTTTCTTT.